This T cell receptor (beta chain) was obtained from a study of blood T cell repertoires in COVID-19. For the study at large: COVID-19 samples collected from the United States, Italy and Spain covered acute and convalescent phases. T cells, B-cell-depleted T cells, or PBMCs supplied cDNA or gDNA.

Looked up from germline, CDR1 is MNHEY and CDR2 is SVGEGT. Trimming cost V 5 bases and J 10 bases, with 9 bases left between them. The CDR3 extends over 11 amino acids. The Seattle patients, enrolled during active infection, were followed longitudinally. Original analysis: For nucleated cells, counts were estimated from reference gene primer amplification. Data came from immunoSEQ multiplex PCR; TCRdb stores just in-frame clones and leaves some out. V and J calls and clone size are as listed in that table; D and trimming were resolved from the DNA. The sample has roughly 250,000 clones; around 82% are singletons.

Source material: peripheral blood. This sequence was found in a human donor with COVID-19, enrolled during active disease. The donor label of this sample is uncertain. This chain connects TRBV6-2 or TRBV6-3 to TRBJ2-1; D is undetermined. The CDR3 protein is CASSPQKEQFF. In nucleotides, the CDR3 is TGTGCCAGCAGTCCCCAGAAGGAGCAGTTCTTC.